This TCR beta chain comes out of a study of T cells in Graves' hyperthyroidism and ophthalmopathy. Uncontrolled infection, other autoimmune disease, pregnancy or lactation barred patients from enrollment. This CDR3 has 15 amino acids. V was clipped by 6 bases and J by 3 bases; unmatched bases: 12. CDR1 is DFQATT, CDR2 SNEGSKA, per germline (reference sequence). Researchers amplified the TCR beta CDR3 regions from RNA transcripts. HTBI primers were employed in a first-round RT-PCR of the TCR CDR3. One entry per CDR3 protein, called by TCRdb with MiXCR from the multiplex PCR reads. This table has approximately 58,000 distinct CDR3 sequences, around half appearing once. Details on this clonotype: Its antigen remains unidentified.

Study-wide points: Most thyroid clonotypes that were expanded above 0.001 also turned up in blood. It was a median approximately six months before onset that the model predicted ophthalmopathy.

The J gene is TRBJ2-7, the V gene TRBV20-1; 9 bases are shared with TRBD1. The receptor comes from a woman aged 30 to 39 with Graves' ophthalmopathy. The sequencing sample was made of blood. The CDR3 DNA reads as TGCAGTGCCCCCGACCGGCGGGGACAGGGCTACGAGCAGTACTTC. This codes for CSAPDRRGQGYEQYF.